The 7 T cell receptor beta chains below all came from one sample that was sequenced in a study of blood T cell repertoires in COVID-19. Profiling relied on immunoSEQ multiplex PCR, and the TCRdb table lists in-frame clones only, not all of them. The table lists roughly 140,000 clones, 70% to 90% of them singletons. Input material: peripheral blood. These receptors came from a man over 45 with acute or convalescent COVID-19.

The chain employs TRBV2 and TRBJ2-5; TRBD2 aligns across 7 bases. V dropped 3 bases and J dropped 3; count of bases not matched to a gene: 7. The CDR3 has 15 amino acids. Germline assignment: CDR1 SNHLY and CDR2 FYNNEI. The CDR3 DNA is TGTGCCAGCAGTGATGTCGGGAGGACCAAAGAGACCCAGTACTTC. It encodes CASSDVGRTKETQYF.

This clone turned up a few times. CDR3 nucleotide sequence: TGTGCCAGCAGTCTCGGGACAGGGGAGCAGCCCCAGCATTTT. Amino acid sequence: CASSLGTGEQPQHF. The chain carries TRBV6-5 and TRBJ1-5; 10 nucleotides agree with TRBD1. Trimming at V came to 5 bases and at J to 7 bases, leaving 5 bases not matched to a gene. The CDR3 totals 14 residues. Germline V CDR1 and CDR2: MNHEY, SVGAGI.

V gene TRBV2 combines with J gene TRBJ1-5, with TRBD1 identical over 7 bases. The CDR3 totals 14 residues. The V segment lost 6 bases and the J segment 6 bases; nucleotides outside the gene matches: 8. The germline gives CDR1 SNHLY, CDR2 FYNNEI. Here the CDR3 DNA reads TGTGCCAGCAGAACTCAGGGGGTAGGTCAGCCCCAGCATTTT. Translating it yields CASRTQGVGQPQHF.

The V gene is TRBV3-1 (or the pseudogene TRBV3-2), the J gene TRBJ2-5, with D possibly matching TRBD1 (5 bases). This CDR3 comprises 15 residues. With 3 bases removed from V and 0 bases from J, the gap between germline ends came to 11 bases. The V gene's germline CDR1 is LGHDT and CDR2 YNNKEL (reference sequence). CDR3 sequence: CASSQATDYQETQYF. CDR3 in DNA: TGTGCCAGCAGCCAGGCGACAGACTACCAAGAGACCCAGTACTTC.

In this sample, this clone turned up a few times. The rearrangement joins TRBV30 to TRBJ1-5, with D tentatively TRBD1 (5 bases). Looked up from germline, CDR1 is GTSNPN and CDR2 is SVGIG (reference sequence). This CDR3 spans 12 amino acids. The germline V and J ends were trimmed by 7 bases and 7 bases, with 14 bases remaining between them. The CDR3 sequence: CAYRRGKQPQHF. In DNA, the CDR3 is TGTGCCTATCGGCGGGGGAAGCAGCCCCAGCATTTT. Full variable domain (outside the CDR3, taken from reference TRBV30 and TRBJ1-5): SQTIHQWPATLVQPVGSPLSLECTVEGTSNPNLYWYRQAAGRGLQLLFYSVGIGQISSEVPQNLSASRPQDRQFILSSKKLLLSDSGFYLCAYRRGKQPQHFGDGTRLSIL.

The chain employs TRBV24-1 and TRBJ2-2; D unclear. This CDR3 comprises 13 residues. Germline V gives CDR1 KGHDR, CDR2 SFDVKD. V gave up 1 base and J gave up 7 bases, with 6 bases separating them. DNA for the CDR3: TGTGCCACCAGTGATTTCGCTAGCGGGGAGCTGTTTTTT. This encodes CATSDFASGELFF.

The genes are TRBV18 and TRBJ2-2, with 10 nucleotides matching TRBD1. This CDR3 has 22 residues. V dropped 3 bases and J dropped 4; count of bases not matched to a gene: 23. Germline V gene lookup returns CDR1 KGHSH and CDR2 LQKENI. CDR3 in DNA: TGTGCCAGCTCACCGCCGCTTTGTGACAGGGGGCCCCCGGGGGCGACCACCGGGGAGCTGTTTTTT. Protein sequence: CASSPPLCDRGPPGATTGELFF.